This TCR beta chain was identified during a study of post-analysis software for immune sequencing data. Study findings and constraints: Controls had lower frequencies than patients of 4 or 5 TRBV segments, which included TRBV5-6, TRBV5-1 and TRBV20-1. Significantly lower normalized Chao1 diversity was found in patients with multiple sclerosis relative to controls.

Notes on this clonotype: Its specificity is unknown.

V was clipped by 1 base and J by 5 bases, with 6 bases between them. CDR1 and CDR2 from the germline V gene are DFQATT and SNEGSKA (reference sequence). CDR3 length equals 11 residues. TCR beta cDNA libraries included unique molecular identifiers. MiXCR, run by TCRdb on the PCR reads, gives a single entry per CDR3 protein. The sample has roughly 870,000 distinct CDR3 sequences, about 57% seen once. The clonotype originates from a girl aged 5-17 years with multiple sclerosis. Input material: blood. V is TRBV20-1 and J is TRBJ2-7; D ambiguous. The chain's CDR3 is CSARADHEQYF. The CDR3 nucleotides read TGCAGTGCTAGAGCCGATCACGAGCAGTACTTC.